The 15 T cell receptor beta chains listed next were all sequenced from one sample in a study of T-cell memory formation after mild COVID-19. One entry per CDR3 protein, called by TCRdb with MiXCR from the 5' RACE reads. Found here are some 190,000 distinct CDR3 sequences, around 17% of them singletons; the top ten hold 2.4%. The material sequenced was PBMCs or a T cell subset sorted from them (not recorded which). These receptors came from an adult woman who had mild COVID-19 (a few samples of this study predate the infection). Cell type and time point are not known.

The chain recombines TRBV20-1 with TRBJ1-2, with TRBD1 identical over 8 bases. The CDR3 has 13 amino acids. The germline gives CDR1 DFQATT, CDR2 SNEGSKA (reference sequence). V lost 6 bases and J lost 5; bases outside the gene matches: 8. CDR3 nucleotide sequence: TGCAGTGCCGCCGGGACAGGAAGTTATGGCTACACCTTC. This sequence encodes CSAAGTGSYGYTF.

This clonotype was counted between two and nine times. The rearrangement joins TRBV5-1 to TRBJ2-5, with D possibly TRBD1 on 7 matching bases. The CDR3 runs 16 residues. Germline loops: CDR1 SGHRS, CDR2 YFSETQ. Trimming removed 4 bases at V and 2 bases at J, with 18 bases between. CDR3 region: CASSTSGGTKQETQYF. CDR3 nucleotides: TGCGCCAGCAGCACCTCAGGGGGGACGAAACAAGAGACCCAGTACTTC.

This clonotype came up a few times. This chain joins TRBV4-1 and TRBJ2-1, with 8 positions matching TRBD1. Per germline, CDR1 MGHRA and CDR2 YSYEKL. V trimming: 4 bases; J trimming: 10 bases; junction bases outside the gene matches: 9. The CDR3 consists of 14 residues. The CDR3, as DNA: TGCGCCAGCAGCCCGGACAGGGTGGATTTCGAGCAGTTCTTC. It encodes CASSPDRVDFEQFF.

There are a few counts of this clonotype. The CDR3 loop is CASSSGSGSSYEQYF. CDR3 DNA: TGTGCCAGCAGCTCGGGTAGCGGGAGCTCCTACGAGCAGTACTTC. The rearrangement links TRBV7-2 to TRBJ2-7; 9 positions agree with TRBD2. Losses at the gene ends were 4 bases for V and 0 bases for J; bases not matched to a gene: 4. Germline CDR1 reads SGHTA; CDR2 reads FQGNSA. The CDR3 is 15 residues long.

The gene calls are TRBV10-3 and TRBJ2-1, with D possibly being TRBD2 (6 bases). Germline V gene sequence: CDR1 ENHRY, CDR2 SYGVKD. Trimming shortened V by 4 bases and J by 0 bases, and 16 bases separated the two germline ends. The CDR3 consists of 17 residues. As DNA, the CDR3 is TGTGCCATCAGTGCTTCCCTAGCGCCCAGCTCCTACAATGAGCAGTTCTTC. Translated, it gives CAISASLAPSSYNEQFF.

This clonotype was seen a few times. The genes are TRBV30 and TRBJ2-5, with a possible D match to TRBD1 (5 bases). The CDR3 extends over 13 amino acids. Germline values: CDR1 GTSNPN, CDR2 SVGIG (reference sequence). With 2 bases removed from V and 3 bases from J, the gap between germline ends came to 10 bases. The CDR3 loop is CAWSRRQKETQYF. The CDR3 DNA reads as TGTGCCTGGAGTAGGAGACAGAAAGAGACCCAGTACTTC.

Only a few counts were recorded for this clonotype. The J gene is TRBJ1-1, the V gene TRBV11-3, with unresolved D. V dropped 3 bases and J dropped 6 bases, with 11 bases sitting between them. Germline V gives CDR1 SGHNT, CDR2 YENEEA. The CDR3 is made up of 13 amino acids. CDR3 in amino acids: CASSLRGASEAFF. The CDR3 DNA follows: TGTGCCAGCAGCTTGAGAGGCGCTTCTGAAGCTTTCTTT.

This clonotype was picked up a small number of times. This chain uses TRBV6-1 with TRBJ2-5; D is unclear. Trimming stripped 7 bases from V and 4 bases from J, with 19 bases between. Germline assignment: CDR1 MNHNS and CDR2 SASEGT. This CDR3 is built from 15 residues. The CDR3 DNA is TGTGCCAGCACCGCACTTTCGCCCGTCGGAGAGACCCAGTACTTC. Translated, it gives CASTALSPVGETQYF.

The rearrangement links TRBV7-3 to TRBJ2-3; D may be TRBD1 or TRBD2 (5 bases each). The CDR3 has 16 residues. V lost 1 base and J lost 1, with 12 bases in between. Germline lookup yields CDR1 SGHTA and CDR2 FQGTGA. The CDR3 DNA is TGTGCCAGCAGCTTAATGTTGGGGCGGGGCACAGATACGCAGTATTTT. It yields the protein CASSLMLGRGTDTQYF.

The rearrangement uses TRBV5-1 and TRBJ1-2, with D possibly being TRBD1 (5 bases). Germline V gene sequence: CDR1 SGHRS, CDR2 YFSETQ. CDR3 length equals 12 residues. Trimming pared 3 bases from V and 8 bases from J, leaving 11 bases between. CDR3 bases: TGCGCCAGCAGCTCCTTCGGGGACGGCTACACCTTC. It encodes CASSSFGDGYTF.

This clonotype was counted many times. Here the CDR3 DNA reads TGCGCCAGCGCATTAACAGGGTTGGCGAACACCGGGGAGCTGTTTTTT. Amino acid sequence: CASALTGLANTGELFF. The chain combines TRBV5-1 with TRBJ2-2; D perhaps matches TRBD1 (6 bases). Trimming stripped 7 bases from V and 0 bases from J, with 16 bases between. The CDR3 contains 16 residues. Germline lookup yields CDR1 SGHRS and CDR2 YFSETQ.

The rearrangement links TRBV3-1 to TRBJ2-7, with D maybe TRBD2 (6 bases). From germline, CDR1 is LGHDT and CDR2 YNNKEL (reference sequence). Trimming took 3 bases from V and 2 from J, leaving 20 bases between them. This CDR3 has 17 residues. In DNA form, the CDR3 reads TGTGCCAGCAGCCAGGATCCGGAGGGTTCTGGTACCTACGAGCAGTACTTC. This translates into CASSQDPEGSGTYEQYF.

This clonotype was counted only a few times. This chain uses TRBV15 with TRBJ1-1; TRBD1 is a possible D gene (6 bases). The V gene lost 3 bases and the J gene lost 2 bases, with 7 bases spanning the gap. Germline loops: CDR1 LNHNV, CDR2 YYDKDF (reference sequence). The CDR3 has 13 residues. CDR3 residues: CATSRDRNTEAFF. As DNA, the CDR3 is TGTGCCACCAGCAGGGACAGAAACACTGAAGCTTTCTTT.

This clonotype was seen repeatedly, ten times or more. V usage is TRBV4-1 and J usage is TRBJ2-7; maybe TRBD2 (6 bases). Trimming pared 1 base from V and 0 bases from J, leaving 13 bases between. There are 16 residues in the CDR3. Germline V gene lookup returns CDR1 MGHRA and CDR2 YSYEKL. This CDR3 reads CASSQVSRAGSYEQYF. The CDR3 DNA reads as TGCGCCAGCAGCCAAGTTTCCAGAGCGGGCTCCTACGAGCAGTACTTC.

The J gene is TRBJ2-1, the V gene TRBV24-1; TRBD1 aligns across 12 bases. The CDR3 runs to 15 residues. V shed 4 bases and J 5 bases; nucleotides not matched to a gene: 2. Germline V lookup: CDR1 KGHDR, CDR2 SFDVKD. CDR3 region: CATSEGQGANNEQFF. The CDR3 DNA sequence: TGTGCCACCAGTGAGGGACAGGGGGCAAACAATGAGCAGTTCTTC.